This record covers a single TCR beta chain. CDR3 length equals 12 residues. Germline V CDR1 and CDR2: SQVTM, ANQGSEA. Trimming cost V 6 bases and J 5 bases; bases outside gene matches: 5. This sample was included in a study of blood T cell repertoires in COVID-19. Turning to the study itself: From the United States, Italy and Spain came samples of acute and convalescent COVID-19.

In the original processing: Amplified reference gene primers provided the basis for estimating nucleated cell counts. The protocol was immunoSEQ multiplex PCR, while the TCRdb copy is restricted to in-frame clones and leaves out a portion. The DNA gave D and trimming, while V, J and clone size come from that table. The sample shows over 150,000 clones, 87% of them seen only once. The TCR was taken from a woman in her sixties or seventies who had recovered from COVID-19. Sequencing input: peripheral blood. This chain joins TRBV29-1 and TRBJ1-1; 8 positions match TRBD1. CDR3 region: CSVTTGGTEAFF. CDR3 sequence (DNA): TGCAGCGTGACAACAGGGGGTACTGAAGCTTTCTTT.